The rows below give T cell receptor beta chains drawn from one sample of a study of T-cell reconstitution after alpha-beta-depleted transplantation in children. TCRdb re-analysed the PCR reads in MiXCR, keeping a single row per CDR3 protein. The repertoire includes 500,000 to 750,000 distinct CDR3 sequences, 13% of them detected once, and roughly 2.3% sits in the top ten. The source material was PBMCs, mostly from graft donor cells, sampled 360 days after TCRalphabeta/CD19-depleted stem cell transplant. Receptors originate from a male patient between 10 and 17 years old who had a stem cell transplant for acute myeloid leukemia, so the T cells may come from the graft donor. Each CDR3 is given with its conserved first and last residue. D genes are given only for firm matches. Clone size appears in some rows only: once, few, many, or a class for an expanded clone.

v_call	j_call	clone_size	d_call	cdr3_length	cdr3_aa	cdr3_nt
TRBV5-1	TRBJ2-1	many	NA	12	CASSFGGSEQFF	TGCGCCAGCAGCTTTGGCGGTTCCGAGCAGTTCTTC
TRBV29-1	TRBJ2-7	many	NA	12	CSVRRGGYEQYF	TGCAGCGTTCGCCGGGGCGGATACGAGCAGTACTTC
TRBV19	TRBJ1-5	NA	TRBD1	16	CASRNGQGAYDQPQHF	TGTGCCAGTAGAAACGGACAGGGGGCGTACGATCAGCCCCAGCATTTT
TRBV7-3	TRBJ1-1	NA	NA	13	CAGSVPGLTEAFF	TGTGCCGGCTCGGTCCCGGGGCTCACTGAAGCTTTCTTT
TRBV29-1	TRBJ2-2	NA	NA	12	CSAHTNTGELFF	TGCAGCGCCCACACGAACACCGGGGAGCTGTTTTTT
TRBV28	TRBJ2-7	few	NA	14	CASSNVGFWYEQYF	TGTGCCAGCAGTAACGTAGGTTTCTGGTACGAGCAGTACTTC
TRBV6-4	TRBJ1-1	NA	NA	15	CAISLEDRQNLGAFF	TGTGCCATCTCGTTGGAGGACCGCCAGAATCTTGGAGCTTTCTTT
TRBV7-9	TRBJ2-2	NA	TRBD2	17	CASSLKAGGPGGGELFF	TGTGCCAGCAGCTTAAAAGCGGGAGGCCCCGGAGGCGGGGAGCTGTTTTTT
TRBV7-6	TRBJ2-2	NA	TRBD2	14	CASSLAGGNRELFF	TGTGCCAGCAGCTTAGCGGGGGGGAACCGGGAGCTGTTTTTT
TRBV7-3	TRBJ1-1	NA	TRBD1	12	CASSSGQGKAFF	TGTGCCAGCAGCTCGGGACAGGGTAAAGCTTTCTTT
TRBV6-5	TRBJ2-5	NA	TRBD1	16	CASSYSETGGFMTQYF	TGTGCCAGCAGTTACTCGGAGACAGGGGGCTTCATGACCCAGTACTTC
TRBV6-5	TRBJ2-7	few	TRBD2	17	CASSYHRGLADAYEQYF	TGTGCCAGCAGTTACCACCGAGGGCTAGCGGACGCCTACGAGCAGTACTTC
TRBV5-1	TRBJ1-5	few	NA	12	CARRRNNQPQHF	TGCGCCAGACGACGGAACAATCAGCCCCAGCATTTT
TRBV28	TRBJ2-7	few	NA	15	CASSLTVIRWNEQYF	TGTGCCAGCAGTTTAACAGTAATAAGATGGAACGAGCAGTACTTC
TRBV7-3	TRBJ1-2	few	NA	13	CASSLTSADGYTF	TGTGCCAGCAGCTTAACGTCTGCGGATGGCTACACCTTC
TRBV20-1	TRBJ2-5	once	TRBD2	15	CSAVRRGGRRETQYF	TGCAGTGCTGTCCGTAGGGGCGGGAGGAGAGAGACCCAGTACTTC
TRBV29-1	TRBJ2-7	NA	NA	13	CSVARQGPYEQYF	TGCAGCGTTGCACGGCAGGGGCCCTACGAGCAGTACTTC
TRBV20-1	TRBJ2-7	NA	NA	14	CSARDYRKQYEQYF	TGCAGTGCTAGGGACTACCGGAAACAGTACGAGCAGTACTTC
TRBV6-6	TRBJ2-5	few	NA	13	CASSPPTRETQYF	TGTGCCAGCAGTCCCCCAACTCGTGAGACCCAGTACTTC
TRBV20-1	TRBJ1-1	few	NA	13	CSAQNDREGEAFF	TGCAGTGCTCAAAATGACCGCGAGGGTGAAGCTTTCTTT
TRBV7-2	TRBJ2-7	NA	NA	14	CASSLDGFSYEQYF	TGTGCCAGCAGCTTAGACGGCTTCTCCTACGAGCAGTACTTC
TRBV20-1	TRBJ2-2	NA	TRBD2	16	CSARDLPSGRTGELFF	TGCAGTGCTAGAGATCTGCCTAGCGGGAGGACCGGGGAGCTGTTTTTT
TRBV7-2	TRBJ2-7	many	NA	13	CASSPDIAGEQYF	TGTGCCAGCAGCCCGGACATTGCGGGCGAGCAGTACTTC
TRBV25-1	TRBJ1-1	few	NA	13	CASSEMGRPEAFF	TGTGCCAGCAGTGAGATGGGGAGGCCCGAAGCTTTCTTT
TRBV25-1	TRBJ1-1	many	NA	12	CASSALGTEAFF	TGTGCCAGCAGTGCCCTAGGGACTGAAGCTTTCTTT
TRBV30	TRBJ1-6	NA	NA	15	CAWDGGYRSYSPLHF	TGTGCCTGGGATGGGGGTTACAGGTCCTATTCACCCCTCCACTTT
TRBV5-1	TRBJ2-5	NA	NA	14	CASRPRSTQETQYF	TGCGCCAGCAGGCCCCGGAGTACCCAAGAGACCCAGTACTTC
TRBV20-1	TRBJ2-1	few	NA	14	CSARPARSYNEQFF	TGCAGTGCTAGACCGGCGCGCTCCTACAATGAGCAGTTCTTC
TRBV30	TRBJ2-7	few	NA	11	CAWKGGDRQYF	TGTGCCTGGAAGGGTGGAGACAGGCAGTACTTC
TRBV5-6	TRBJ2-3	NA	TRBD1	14	CASSLGQGVDTQYF	TGTGCCAGCAGCTTGGGACAGGGGGTCGATACGCAGTATTTT
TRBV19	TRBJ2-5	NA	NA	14	CASSTLTIQETQYF	TGTGCCAGTAGTACCTTGACGATACAAGAGACCCAGTACTTC
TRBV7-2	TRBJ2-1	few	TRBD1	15	CASSFKDRGWDEQFF	TGTGCCAGCAGCTTTAAGGACAGGGGTTGGGATGAGCAGTTCTTC
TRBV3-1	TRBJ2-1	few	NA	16	CASSQEPTGLRGEQFF	TGTGCCAGCAGCCAAGAGCCCACTGGCCTACGGGGTGAGCAGTTCTTC
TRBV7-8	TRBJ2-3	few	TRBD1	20	CASTKPILLKDRVGTDTQYF	TGTGCCAGCACCAAACCAATATTATTGAAGGACAGGGTTGGGACAGATACGCAGTATTTT
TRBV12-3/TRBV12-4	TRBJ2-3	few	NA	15	CASSWGHGGTDTQYF	TGTGCCAGCAGTTGGGGGCACGGCGGCACAGATACGCAGTATTTT
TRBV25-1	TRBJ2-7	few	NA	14	CASSEYGSSYEQYF	TGTGCCAGCAGTGAATACGGCAGCTCCTACGAGCAGTACTTC
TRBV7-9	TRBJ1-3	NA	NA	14	CASSFQGRGNTIYF	TGTGCCAGCAGCTTCCAGGGTCGCGGAAACACCATATATTTT
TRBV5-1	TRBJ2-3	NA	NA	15	CASSWMTEPTDTQYF	TGCGCCAGCAGCTGGATGACAGAACCCACAGATACGCAGTATTTT
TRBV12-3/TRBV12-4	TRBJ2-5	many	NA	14	CASTFGGWQETQYF	TGTGCCAGCACCTTTGGGGGGTGGCAAGAGACCCAGTACTTC
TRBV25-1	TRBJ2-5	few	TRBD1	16	CASSEGGQGWQETQYF	TGTGCCAGCAGTGAAGGGGGACAGGGATGGCAAGAGACCCAGTACTTC
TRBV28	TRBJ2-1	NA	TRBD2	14	CASSARDYHNEQFF	TGTGCCAGCAGTGCCCGGGACTACCACAATGAGCAGTTCTTC
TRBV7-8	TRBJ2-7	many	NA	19	CASSLSSGHPNVGSYEQYF	TGTGCCAGCAGCCTGAGTTCGGGACACCCTAATGTCGGATCCTACGAGCAGTACTTC
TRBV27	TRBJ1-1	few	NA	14	CASSLGPGQTEAFF	TGTGCCAGCAGTTTGGGCCCAGGACAAACTGAAGCTTTCTTT
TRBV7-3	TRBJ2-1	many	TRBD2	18	CASSLSGFQRERRGEQFF	TGTGCCAGCAGCTTAAGCGGGTTCCAGCGGGAGAGGAGGGGTGAGCAGTTCTTC
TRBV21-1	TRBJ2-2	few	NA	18	CASSKRTGTSWNTGELFF	TGTGCCAGCAGCAAGAGGACAGGGACTAGCTGGAACACCGGGGAGCTGTTTTTT
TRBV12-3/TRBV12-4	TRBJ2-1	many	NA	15	CASSPLGRPYNEQFF	TGTGCCAGCAGTCCCCTGGGGCGGCCCTACAATGAGCAGTTCTTC
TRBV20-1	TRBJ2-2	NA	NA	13	CSARLGNTGELFF	TGCAGTGCTAGGCTGGGGAACACCGGGGAGCTGTTTTTT
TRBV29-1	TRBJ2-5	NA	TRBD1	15	CSVGLGQGLGETQYF	TGCAGCGTTGGGTTAGGACAGGGGCTGGGAGAGACCCAGTACTTC
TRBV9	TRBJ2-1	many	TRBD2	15	CASSVMGLGNNEQFF	TGTGCCAGCAGCGTAATGGGACTAGGGAACAATGAGCAGTTCTTC
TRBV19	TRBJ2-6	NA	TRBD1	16	CASSLTGASGANVLTF	TGTGCCAGTAGTCTCACAGGGGCCTCTGGGGCCAACGTCCTGACTTTC
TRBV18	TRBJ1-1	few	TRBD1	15	CASSPGQGPNTEAFF	TGTGCCAGCTCACCGGGACAGGGGCCGAACACTGAAGCTTTCTTT
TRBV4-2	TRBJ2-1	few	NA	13	CASSQAPHNEQFF	TGTGCCAGCAGCCAAGCCCCCCACAATGAGCAGTTCTTC
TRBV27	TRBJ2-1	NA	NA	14	CASSFRDRYNEQFF	TGTGCCAGCAGTTTCCGGGACCGTTACAATGAGCAGTTCTTC
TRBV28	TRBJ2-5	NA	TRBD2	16	CASSLPLAGVQETQYF	TGTGCCAGCAGTTTACCCCTAGCGGGGGTTCAAGAGACCCAGTACTTC